Here is one T cell receptor (beta chain) with its context. Germline CDR1 and CDR2: GTSNPN and SVGIG (reference sequence). With 2 bases clipped from V and 4 bases from J, the junction kept 7 bases outside the gene matches. The CDR3 length is 14 residues. Reverse transcription of about 0.5 to 1 ug RNA was carried out with random hexamers. Amplification of the TCR beta CDR3 was carried out by immunoSEQ multiplex PCR, which spanned a total of 54 Vbeta and 13 Jbeta segments. MiXCR, applied by TCRdb to the immunoSEQ multiplex PCR reads, yields one record per CDR3 protein. The sample includes around 110,000 distinct CDR3 sequences, nearly 96% of them seen just once. This sample is drawn from a study of CD8 T cells in Susac syndrome. Study-level background: Treatment at blood withdrawal was none, corticosteroids, or intravenous immunoglobulin alone in Susac syndrome patients.

Patients having Susac syndrome satisfied recently defined diagnostic criteria for definite or probable disease. CD8+ and CD4+ T cells were negatively isolated; TEMRA cells were FACS-enriched. This rearrangement joins TRBV30 to TRBJ1-2; 7 bases line up with TRBD1. Sequenced material: CD4+ T cells from PBMCs. The receptor was derived from a human donor with Susac syndrome. CDR3 bases: TGTGCCTGGAGTACCGGGACAGACATCTATGGCTACACCTTC. Amino acids: CAWSTGTDIYGYTF.